Presented here are 21 T cell receptor beta chains from one specimen sequenced in a study of chemoradiotherapy in HPV16-positive cancers. The protocol was immunoSEQ multiplex PCR, while the TCRdb copy is restricted to in-frame clones and leaves out a portion. The table includes around 68,000 clones, about nine tenths detected once. The sample here was blood, taken from a patient who underwent chemoradiotherapy. These receptors were collected from a human donor with HPV-associated anogenital cancer.

V is TRBV2 and J is TRBJ1-1, with 10 nucleotides matching TRBD1. There are 14 residues in the CDR3. V was clipped by 6 bases and J by 4 bases; unmatched bases: 5. CDR1 is SNHLY, CDR2 FYNNEI, per germline. This chain's CDR3 is CASSPGTGVTEAFF. The CDR3, as DNA: TGTGCCAGCAGCCCCGGGACAGGGGTCACTGAAGCTTTCTTT. Supplemented by reference TRBV2 and TRBJ1-1, the full variable domain reads EPEVTQTPSHQVTQMGQEVILRCVPISNHLYFYWYRQILGQKVEFLVSFYNNEISEKSEIFDDQFSVERPDGSNFTLKIRSTKLEDSAMYFCASSPGTGVTEAFFGQGTRLTVV.

This chain uses TRBV30 with TRBJ1-4; the D gene is possibly TRBD1 (6 bases). V gave up 7 bases and J gave up 8 bases, with 20 bases separating them. CDR3 size: 14 residues. Germline CDR1 GTSNPN, CDR2 SVGIG (reference sequence). The CDR3 spells CAFDLRGGFEKLFF. CDR3 bases: TGTGCCTTCGACCTTAGGGGGGGTTTCGAAAAACTGTTTTTT.

J is TRBJ1-5 and V is TRBV2, with a tentative D call TRBD1 (5 bases). The CDR3 runs to 16 residues. Trimming took 2 bases from V and 3 from J, leaving 14 bases between them. From germline, CDR1 is SNHLY and CDR2 FYNNEI. The CDR3: CASSELPGPHNQPQHF. For the CDR3, the DNA is TGTGCCAGCAGTGAATTGCCGGGGCCCCACAATCAGCCCCAGCATTTT. The full variable domain, in which reference TRBV2 and TRBJ1-5 provide the parts outside the CDR3, is EPEVTQTPSHQVTQMGQEVILRCVPISNHLYFYWYRQILGQKVEFLVSFYNNEISEKSEIFDDQFSVERPDGSNFTLKIRSTKLEDSAMYFCASSELPGPHNQPQHFGDGTRLSIL.

The rearrangement uses TRBV11-1 and TRBJ2-5; TRBD1 agrees at 7 bases. The DNA matches TRBJ2-7 better at its end, which makes the J call doubtful. The CDR3 loop spans 13 amino acids. Germline CDR1 SGHAT, CDR2 FQDESV (reference sequence). The CDR3 bases are TGTGCCAGCGGACACAGGGGATCCTACGAGCAGTACTTC. Its protein product is CASGHRGSYEQYF.

DNA for the CDR3: TGTGCCAGCAGCGTAGGCACCGGGGAGCTGTTTTTT. Protein sequence: CASSVGTGELFF. V is TRBV9 and J is TRBJ2-2; D gene ambiguous. Per the germline V gene, CDR1 is SGDLS and CDR2 is YYNGEE. V lost 0 bases and J 4 bases, leaving 1 base between the germline ends. This CDR3 is 12 amino acids long.

The chain links TRBV19 to TRBJ1-1; no clear D. V was trimmed by 6 bases and J by 7 bases, leaving 9 bases between them. The CDR3 is 11 residues long. Germline CDR1 is LNHDA and CDR2 is SQIVND (reference sequence). The CDR3 sequence is CASRDYVEAFF. The CDR3 DNA reads TGTGCCAGTAGGGATTACGTTGAAGCTTTCTTT. The variable domain in full, with the rest retrieved from reference TRBV19 and TRBJ1-1, is DGGITQSPKYLFRKEGQNVTLSCEQNLNHDAMYWYRQDPGQGLRLIYYSQIVNDFQKGDIAEGYSVSREKKESFPLTVTSAQKNPTAFYLCASRDYVEAFFGQGTRLTVV.

The rearrangement links TRBV5-6 to TRBJ1-4, with 8 nucleotides matching TRBD1. The junction had 5 bases not matched to a gene; V was cut back by 4 bases and J by 6 bases. The CDR3 runs 14 residues. The germline gives CDR1 SGHDT, CDR2 YYEEEE. CDR3 nucleotide sequence: TGTGCCAGCAGCATGACAGGGGCCGATGAAAAACTGTTTTTT. Translation gives CASSMTGADEKLFF.

The gene calls are TRBV19 and TRBJ2-3, with 8 bases identical to TRBD2. Trimming took 6 bases from V and 6 from J; bases not matched to a gene: 5. CDR3 size: 13 residues. The germline gives CDR1 LNHDA, CDR2 SQIVND (reference sequence). The CDR3 DNA is TGTGCCAGTAGCGGGGGGGCCTACGATACGCAGTATTTT. It encodes CASSGGAYDTQYF.

The chain combines TRBV11-2 with TRBJ2-7; TRBD1 agrees at 9 bases. The CDR3 consists of 15 residues. Germline V lookup: CDR1 SGHAT, CDR2 FQNNGV. V lost 8 bases and J lost 0; bases outside the gene matches: 8. The CDR3 spells CASRVPGQGSYEQYF. The CDR3 bases are TGTGCCAGCCGCGTGCCGGGACAGGGCTCCTACGAGCAGTACTTC.

The chain links TRBV5-1 to TRBJ1-2; D might be TRBD1 (5 bases). The length of the CDR3 is 12 residues. With 5 bases removed from V and 4 bases from J, the gap between germline ends came to 9 bases. CDR1 is SGHRS, CDR2 YFSETQ, per germline. CDR3 coding DNA: TGCGCCAGCAGGACAGACTTCTATGGCTACACCTTC. This sequence encodes CASRTDFYGYTF.

The gene calls are TRBV7-8 and TRBJ2-5; D is unresolved. Trimming stripped 3 bases from V and 5 bases from J, with 4 bases between. CDR1 is SGHVS and CDR2 is FQNEAQ in the germline V gene. CDR3 length: 11 amino acids. The CDR3 bases are TGTGCCAGCAGCTTCCTGGAGACCCAGTACTTC. It codes for CASSFLETQYF.

This clone was counted only a few times. This rearrangement joins TRBV19 to TRBJ2-3, with D tentatively TRBD1 (5 bases). CDR3 length equals 12 residues. Germline lookup yields CDR1 LNHDA and CDR2 SQIVND (reference sequence). V was shortened by 6 bases and J by 1 base, with 5 bases between the two germline ends. CDR3 nucleotides: TGTGCCAGTAGGGGGCGCACAGATACGCAGTATTTT. Translation: CASRGRTDTQYF.

V and J are TRBV5-6 and TRBJ1-4; D remains unclear. V was pared by 4 bases and J by 5 bases, with 12 bases between. Germline CDR1 and CDR2: SGHDT and YYEEEE. The CDR3 consists of 14 residues. CDR3 in DNA: TGTGCCAGCAGCGCCACTAGAGGGAATGAAAAACTGTTTTTT. It translates to CASSATRGNEKLFF.

The chain recombines TRBV5-8 with TRBJ2-3; the D call may be TRBD1 or TRBD2 (5 bases each). The CDR3 has 15 residues. Germline loops: CDR1 SGHTS, CDR2 YDEGEE. Trimming cost V 3 bases and J 0 bases, with 11 bases left between them. For the CDR3, the DNA is TGTGCCAGCAGCTGGGGGTCTAGCAGCACAGATACGCAGTATTTT. Translation gives CASSWGSSSTDTQYF.

The chain is built from TRBV6-5 and TRBJ1-2; no firm D call. The CDR3 runs 14 residues. V lost 0 bases to trimming and J lost 4 bases, with 9 bases between them. In germline, CDR1 is MNHEY, CDR2 SVGAGI. The CDR3 region is CASSYSPTTYGYTF. CDR3 DNA: TGTGCCAGCAGTTACTCGCCGACTACCTATGGCTACACCTTC.

This chain uses TRBV4-1 with TRBJ1-1; 8 nucleotides line up with TRBD1. Germline V gives CDR1 MGHRA, CDR2 YSYEKL. V was clipped by 3 bases and J by 5 bases; unmatched bases: 5. This CDR3 has 14 amino acids. The CDR3 nucleotides are TGCGCCAGCAGCCAGATAGACAGGGGTACTGAAGCTTTCTTT. Encoded protein: CASSQIDRGTEAFF.

The rearrangement links TRBV30 to TRBJ1-4; the D is unclear. CDR3 length: 14 amino acids. Germline V gene data show CDR1 as GTSNPN and CDR2 as SVGIG (reference sequence). Trimming removed 0 bases at V and 3 bases at J, with 8 bases between. The CDR3: CAWSVGRPNEKLFF. In nucleotides, the CDR3 is TGTGCCTGGAGTGTCGGGCGGCCTAATGAAAAACTGTTTTTT. The whole variable domain, remainder taken from reference TRBV30 and TRBJ1-4, is SQTIHQWPATLVQPVGSPLSLECTVEGTSNPNLYWYRQAAGRGLQLLFYSVGIGQISSEVPQNLSASRPQDRQFILSSKKLLLSDSGFYLCAWSVGRPNEKLFFGSGTQLSVL.

Worth noting for this clone: One end of the junction fails to match germline, which may point to a read error. V is TRBV7-2 and J is TRBJ2-2; 7 bases are shared with TRBD1. The CDR3 is 16 residues long. Germline CDR1 reads SGHTA; CDR2 reads FQGNSA. For the CDR3, the DNA is TGTGCCGGCAGCCAACGAGACAGGGCAGTAGCCGGGGAGCTGTTTTTT. Protein product: CAGSQRDRAVAGELFF.

The chain uses TRBV6-4 and TRBJ2-1; the D is unclear. This CDR3 has 14 residues. V was trimmed by 5 bases and J by 7 bases, leaving 15 bases between them. Germline V gene data show CDR1 as MRHNA and CDR2 as SNTAGT. In DNA, the CDR3 is TGTGCCAGCAGTTCAGAACAGTGGAGTAATGAGCAGTTCTTC. As protein: CASSSEQWSNEQFF.

The J gene is TRBJ2-1, the V gene TRBV14; D unresolved. The CDR3 is 16 amino acids. Per the germline V gene, CDR1 is SGHDN and CDR2 is FVKESK. V gave up 1 base and J gave up 0 bases, with 10 bases separating them. CDR3 residues: CASSQAGLSSYNEQFF. CDR3 bases: TGTGCCAGCAGCCAAGCTGGGCTGAGCTCCTACAATGAGCAGTTCTTC.

This rearrangement joins TRBV5-1 to TRBJ2-1, with TRBD2 matching 11 bases. Germline V CDR1 and CDR2: SGHRS, YFSETQ. V shed 4 bases, J shed 5 bases, and the junction held 8 bases outside the gene matches. This CDR3 has 16 amino acids. CDR3 residues: CASSPGLAGGHNEQFF. Here the CDR3 DNA reads TGCGCCAGCAGCCCGGGGTTAGCGGGGGGGCACAATGAGCAGTTCTTC.